This T cell receptor beta chain was captured in a study of early T cells in non-severe SARS-CoV-2 infection. CDR1 is MNHEY and CDR2 is SVGAGI in the germline V gene. CDR3 length: 11 residues. V lost 6 bases, J lost 7 bases, and 9 bases lay in between. This clonotype was seen repeatedly, ten times or more. As part of library construction, unique molecular identifiers were attached to individual cDNA molecules. TCRdb used MiXCR to reprocess the 5' RACE reads, holding one entry per CDR3 protein. This sample yields more than 65,000 distinct CDR3 sequences, of which 12% are seen a single time; 0.95% to 1.5% belongs to the top ten.

The rearrangement links TRBV6-5 to TRBJ2-5; D not resolved. This receptor was identified in an adult who was a healthcare worker with PCR-confirmed SARS-CoV-2 infection or an uninfected control (not recorded which). The sample comprised whole blood. The CDR3 DNA reads TGTGCCAGCAGGTCGCTGTGGACCCAGTACTTC. It specifies CASRSLWTQYF.